This is a list of T cell receptor beta chains from one sample in a study of T-cell reconstitution after alpha-beta-depleted transplantation in children. MiXCR was run by TCRdb on the PCR reads, yielding one entry per CDR3 protein. The sample holds 700,000 to 950,000 distinct CDR3 sequences, roughly 16% seen once. The sample here was PBMCs, mostly from graft donor cells, taken 360 days after TCRalphabeta/CD19-depleted stem cell transplant. These receptors originate from a male patient younger than 18 who had a stem cell transplant for acute lymphoblastic leukemia, so the T cells may come from the graft donor. The CDR3 runs from the conserved cysteine through the conserved F or W. The D gene is left open where the match is weak. For some rows the clone size is stated as once, few or many, or as a class when expanded; others skip it.

CASSFEGPSTGELFF | TGCGCCAGCAGCTTCGAGGGTCCAAGCACCGGGGAGCTGTTTTTT | few | TRBJ2-2 | . | TRBV5-1
CASSVVPSGSEQFF | TGTGCCAGCAGCGTAGTACCTAGCGGGAGCGAGCAGTTCTTC | many | TRBJ2-1 | TRBD2 | TRBV9
CASSPRTGGFTGELFF | TGTGCCAGCAGCCCCCGGACAGGGGGCTTCACCGGGGAGCTGTTTTTT | once | TRBJ2-2 | TRBD1 | TRBV7-2
CSASGGRGNSDEQFF | TGCAGTGCTAGTGGCGGGAGGGGTAATTCGGATGAGCAGTTCTTC | many | TRBJ2-1 | TRBD2 | TRBV20-1
CSAPRTSGFKETQYF | TGCAGTGCTCCCCGGACTAGCGGGTTTAAAGAGACCCAGTACTTC | many | TRBJ2-5 | TRBD2 | TRBV20-1
CAISNYGTNYGYTF | TGTGCCATCAGTAATTACGGGACTAACTATGGCTACACCTTC | few | TRBJ1-2 | . | TRBV10-3
CASSPGTSGRRNEQFF | TGTGCCAGCAGCCCTGGGACTAGCGGGAGGAGAAATGAGCAGTTCTTC | . | TRBJ2-1 | TRBD2 | TRBV7-7
CSANLDRGLFYGYTF | TGCAGTGCAAACCTGGACAGGGGCCTATTCTATGGCTACACCTTC | . | TRBJ1-2 | TRBD1 | TRBV20-1
CASSHTGTLYEQYF | TGTGCCAGCAGCCACACCGGGACACTCTACGAGCAGTACTTC | many | TRBJ2-7 | . | TRBV4-2
CASGRSSGGFNEQFF | TGTGCCAGTGGCAGGTCTAGCGGGGGATTCAATGAGCAGTTCTTC | few | TRBJ2-1 | TRBD2 | TRBV2
CASSPGGAYDGAQYF | TGCGCCAGCAGCCCAGGGGGCGCCTACGATGGGGCCCAGTACTTC | few | TRBJ2-7 | TRBD1 | TRBV5-1
CASSFVPLSNYEQYF | TGTGCCAGCAGTTTTGTCCCACTATCAAATTACGAGCAGTACTTC | few | TRBJ2-7 | . | TRBV27
CAISDPGTSGRSEQFF | TGTGCCATCAGTGACCCCGGGACTAGCGGGAGGAGCGAGCAGTTCTTC | few | TRBJ2-1 | TRBD2 | TRBV10-3
CSAGTGVYTEAFF | TGCAGCGCTGGGACAGGGGTATACACTGAAGCTTTCTTT | . | TRBJ1-1 | TRBD1 | TRBV29-1
CSARATGAKNIQYF | TGCAGTGCTAGAGCGACAGGGGCTAAAAACATTCAGTACTTC | many | TRBJ2-4 | TRBD1 | TRBV20-1
CATSDPRGPKNIQYF | TGTGCCACCAGTGATCCAAGGGGGCCCAAAAACATTCAGTACTTC | . | TRBJ2-4 | TRBD1 | TRBV24-1
CATRGGLAGGPYEQYF | TGTGCCACCAGAGGGGGACTAGCGGGAGGGCCCTACGAGCAGTACTTC | . | TRBJ2-7 | TRBD2 | TRBV24-1
CASSLELGGTSGLYNEQFF | TGCGCCAGCAGCTTGGAACTCGGGGGAACTAGCGGACTTTACAATGAGCAGTTCTTC | few | TRBJ2-1 | TRBD2 | TRBV5-1
CSARFPLAGGLGANVLTF | TGCAGTGCTAGATTCCCACTAGCGGGAGGCTTAGGGGCCAACGTCCTGACTTTC | few | TRBJ2-6 | TRBD2 | TRBV20-1
CASSLVSGRNLYNEQFF | TGTGCCAGCAGCTTAGTATCCGGACGGAACCTTTACAATGAGCAGTTCTTC | . | TRBJ2-1 | . | TRBV7-2
CASSPPGGPEAFF | TGTGCCAGCAGCCCGCCGGGGGGGCCCGAAGCTTTCTTT | . | TRBJ1-1 | . | TRBV27
CASSFEGARKAEAFF | TGCGCCAGCAGCTTTGAGGGGGCCAGGAAGGCTGAAGCTTTCTTT | . | TRBJ1-1 | TRBD1 | TRBV5-1
CASSPPGTLTYEQYF | TGTGCCAGCTCACCACCGGGGACTCTTACCTACGAGCAGTACTTC | . | TRBJ2-7 | . | TRBV18
CASSPKQGVNTEAFF | TGTGCCAGCAGCCCAAAACAGGGAGTCAACACTGAAGCTTTCTTT | . | TRBJ1-1 | . | TRBV7-3
CASSPPALGLNTEAFF | TGTGCCAGCTCACCACCGGCGCTGGGGCTGAACACTGAAGCTTTCTTT | few | TRBJ1-1 | . | TRBV18
CASSAGLARFF | TGTGCCAGCAGCGCGGGACTAGCCCGTTTCTTC | few | TRBJ2-1 | TRBD2 | TRBV12-3/TRBV12-4
CASSEYQGLFRADTQYF | TGTGCCAGCAGTGAATATCAGGGGCTTTTTAGGGCAGATACGCAGTATTTT | . | TRBJ2-3 | . | TRBV25-1
CSAGRTGLSYEQYF | TGCAGTGCCGGACGGACAGGACTTTCCTACGAGCAGTACTTC | few | TRBJ2-7 | TRBD1 | TRBV20-1
CASSVEGLGDNEQFF | TGTGCCAGCAGCGTAGAGGGACTTGGCGACAATGAGCAGTTCTTC | . | TRBJ2-1 | . | TRBV9
CASSLLPGPYEQYF | TGCGCCAGCAGCTTGCTTCCGGGCCCCTACGAGCAGTACTTC | few | TRBJ2-7 | . | TRBV5-1
CASSHGEVLYEQYF | TGTGCCAGCAGTCATGGGGAGGTTTTGTACGAGCAGTACTTC | few | TRBJ2-7 | . | TRBV27
CASSPPSGPVGADTQYF | TGTGCCAGCAGCCCGCCTAGCGGCCCAGTCGGAGCAGATACGCAGTATTTT | . | TRBJ2-3 | TRBD2 | TRBV9
CASSERRGYQETQYF | TGTGCCAGCAGCGAGCGCCGGGGCTATCAAGAGACCCAGTACTTC | many | TRBJ2-5 | . | TRBV9
CASSLAREALQETQYF | TGCGCCAGCAGCTTGGCCCGGGAGGCACTCCAAGAGACCCAGTACTTC | . | TRBJ2-5 | TRBD2 | TRBV5-1
CASSYMAGLTDTQYF | TGTGCCAGCAGTTACATGGCGGGACTCACAGATACGCAGTATTTT | . | TRBJ2-3 | . | TRBV6-2/TRBV6-3
CASSLLAGVFTDTQYF | TGTGCCAGCAGCTTACTGGCAGGGGTGTTCACAGATACGCAGTATTTT | . | TRBJ2-3 | . | TRBV11-2
CASSYTRGNEQFF | TGTGCCAGCAGCTATACTAGGGGCAATGAGCAGTTCTTC | many | TRBJ2-1 | . | TRBV6-5
CASSLGSSGYYEQYF | TGCGCCAGCAGCCTTGGGTCTAGCGGATATTACGAGCAGTACTTC | few | TRBJ2-7 | TRBD2 | TRBV4-1
CSAPQTSGYNEQFF | TGCAGTGCTCCGCAGACAAGCGGGTACAATGAGCAGTTCTTC | . | TRBJ2-1 | . | TRBV20-1
CASSPTSGRSLGEQFF | TGTGCCAGCTCACCGACTAGCGGGAGGTCCCTGGGTGAGCAGTTCTTC | . | TRBJ2-1 | TRBD2 | TRBV18
CASSLRLPSYEQYF | TGTGCCAGCAGTCTCCGGTTACCATCCTACGAGCAGTACTTC | few | TRBJ2-7 | . | TRBV28
CASSLGPKVNTEAFF | TGTGCCAGCAGTTTGGGGCCGAAGGTTAACACTGAAGCTTTCTTT | . | TRBJ1-1 | . | TRBV12-3/TRBV12-4
CSVAPGIHQPQHF | TGCAGCGTTGCCCCCGGGATCCATCAGCCCCAGCATTTT | . | TRBJ1-5 | . | TRBV29-1
CSAAVILNTEAFF | TGCAGCGCCGCGGTGATCCTTAACACTGAAGCTTTCTTT | few | TRBJ1-1 | . | TRBV29-1
CASRTEVGATDTQYF | TGTGCCAGCAGGACCGAAGTAGGGGCGACAGATACGCAGTATTTT | . | TRBJ2-3 | . | TRBV6-1
CASSSWFSTDTQYF | TGTGCCAGCAGCTCCTGGTTCTCCACAGATACGCAGTATTTT | few | TRBJ2-3 | . | TRBV7-9
CASSPEGGSHPQHF | TGTGCCAGCAGCCCCGAGGGGGGGAGTCATCCCCAGCATTTT | . | TRBJ1-5 | . | TRBV11-1
CASSNPGTYNEQFF | TGTGCCAGCAGTAACCCAGGGACGTACAATGAGCAGTTCTTC | few | TRBJ2-1 | . | TRBV6-5
CASSQDRSYNEQFF | TGTGCCAGCAGCCAAGATCGGTCCTACAATGAGCAGTTCTTC | . | TRBJ2-1 | . | TRBV3-1
CASSQEMGASGRGSYNEQFF | TGCGCCAGCAGCCAAGAGATGGGGGCTAGCGGGAGAGGATCCTACAATGAGCAGTTCTTC | . | TRBJ2-1 | TRBD2 | TRBV4-1
CASSQTRTSLYEQYF | TGTGCCAGCAGCCAAACCCGGACTAGTCTCTACGAGCAGTACTTC | few | TRBJ2-7 | TRBD2 | TRBV3-1
CASNLPQGGEQYF | TGTGCCAGCAACCTACCACAGGGTGGGGAGCAGTACTTC | . | TRBJ2-7 | . | TRBV6-1
CASSLVAGELADTQYF | TGTGCCAGCAGCTTGGTGGCGGGAGAGTTGGCAGATACGCAGTATTTT | . | TRBJ2-3 | TRBD2 | TRBV5-5
CASSQARRNIQYF | TGTGCCAGCAGCCAAGCTCGGAGGAACATTCAGTACTTC | few | TRBJ2-4 | . | TRBV3-1
CASSHAGTSGSVGGTDTQYF | TGTGCCAGCAGCCATGCCGGGACTAGCGGGAGTGTCGGGGGCACAGATACGCAGTATTTT | . | TRBJ2-3 | TRBD2 | TRBV14
CASSYEGYSNEKLFF | TGTGCCAGCAGTTACGAAGGGTATAGTAATGAAAAACTGTTTTTT | few | TRBJ1-4 | . | TRBV6-5